This T cell receptor (beta chain) originates from a study of cytomegalovirus exposure and HLA in healthy donors. Study-wide background: The platform used for the roughly 130 validation repertoires matched that of the roughly 670 first-cohort repertoires, a later analysis reported. General study points: The study listed about 150 cytomegalovirus-associated TCR beta chains.

As for this clone: Its antigen remains unidentified.

Measured with immunoSEQ multiplex PCR; TCRdb has only the in-frame clones, and not every one. The sample consists of about 360,000 clones, 86% of them appearing once. Per the germline V gene, CDR1 is GTSNPN and CDR2 is SVGIG (reference sequence). Trimming shortened V by 4 bases and J by 7 bases, and 22 bases separated the two germline ends. The CDR3 loop spans 16 amino acids. The source material was PBMCs. The genes are TRBV30 and TRBJ1-4; D not certain. This TCR was sampled from a woman between 18 and 30 years old in good health and CMV-seronegative. The CDR3 spells CAWNGDRGRGGEKLFF. The CDR3 nucleotides are TGTGCCTGGAACGGCGACCGAGGGAGAGGCGGTGAAAAACTGTTTTTT.